This note documents a single T cell receptor (beta chain) sequence. In the source study's methods: Reference gene primer amplification gave estimated nucleated cell counts. Assay: immunoSEQ multiplex PCR; the TCRdb copy retains only in-frame clones and omits some. V, J and clone size derive from that table, while D and trimming were established from the DNA sequence. The sample yields a few hundred thousand clones, around 86% seen once. This entry is derived from a study of blood T cell repertoires in COVID-19. For the study at large: Sample material is recorded as cDNA or gDNA derived from T cells, B-cell-depleted T cells, or PBMCs.

Membership in each cohort depended on participant-reported clinical history. Two negative PCRs, clearance, or symptom resolution characterized the recovered Cohort 3 donors. The CDR3 length is 15 residues. Germline V CDR1 and CDR2: GTSNPN, SVGIG (reference sequence). Trimming removed 3 bases from V and 2 bases from J, with 11 bases in between. The origin of this receptor is a woman aged 50 to 60 who had recovered from COVID-19. Sequences were obtained from PBMCs or T cells enriched from blood (not recorded which). The V call is TRBV30, the J call TRBJ1-6; D is possibly TRBD1 (5 bases). CDR3 amino acids: CAWRVQGAYNSPLHF. As DNA, the CDR3 is TGTGCCTGGAGGGTCCAGGGCGCCTATAATTCACCCCTCCACTTT.